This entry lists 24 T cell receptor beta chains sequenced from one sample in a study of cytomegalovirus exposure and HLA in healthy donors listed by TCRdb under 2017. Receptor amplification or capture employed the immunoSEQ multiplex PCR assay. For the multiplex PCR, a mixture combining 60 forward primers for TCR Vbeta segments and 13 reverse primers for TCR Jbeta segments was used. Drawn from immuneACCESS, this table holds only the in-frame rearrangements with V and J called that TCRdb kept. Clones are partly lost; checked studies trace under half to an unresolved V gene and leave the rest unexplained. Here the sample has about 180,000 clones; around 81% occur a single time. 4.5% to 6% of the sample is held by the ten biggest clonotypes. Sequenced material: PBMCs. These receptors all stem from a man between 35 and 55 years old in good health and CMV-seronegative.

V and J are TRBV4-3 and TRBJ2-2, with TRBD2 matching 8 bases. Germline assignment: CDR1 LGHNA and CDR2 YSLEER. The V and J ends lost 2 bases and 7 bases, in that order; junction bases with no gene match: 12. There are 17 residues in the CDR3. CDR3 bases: TGCGCCAGCAGCCAAAAAGAGGGTAGCGGGACTAGCGGGGAGCTGTTTTTT. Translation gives CASSQKEGSGTSGELFF.

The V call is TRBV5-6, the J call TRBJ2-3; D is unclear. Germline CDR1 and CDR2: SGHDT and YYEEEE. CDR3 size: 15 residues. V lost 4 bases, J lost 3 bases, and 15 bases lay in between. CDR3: CASSLRSFGTDTQYF. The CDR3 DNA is TGTGCCAGCAGCCTCCGAAGCTTTGGTACAGATACGCAGTATTTT.

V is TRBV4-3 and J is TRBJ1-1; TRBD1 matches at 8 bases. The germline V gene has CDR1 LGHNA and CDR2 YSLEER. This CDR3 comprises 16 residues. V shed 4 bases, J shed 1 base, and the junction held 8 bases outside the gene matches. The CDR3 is CASSPGRTGPNTEAFF. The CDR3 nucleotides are TGCGCCAGCAGCCCAGGACGGACAGGGCCGAACACTGAAGCTTTCTTT.

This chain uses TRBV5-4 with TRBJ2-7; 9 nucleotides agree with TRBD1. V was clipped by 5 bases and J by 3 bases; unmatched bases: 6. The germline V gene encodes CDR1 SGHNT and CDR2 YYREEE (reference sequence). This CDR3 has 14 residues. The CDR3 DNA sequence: TGTGCCAGCAGTGACGGGACAGGGATCTACGAGCAGTACTTC. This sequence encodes CASSDGTGIYEQYF.

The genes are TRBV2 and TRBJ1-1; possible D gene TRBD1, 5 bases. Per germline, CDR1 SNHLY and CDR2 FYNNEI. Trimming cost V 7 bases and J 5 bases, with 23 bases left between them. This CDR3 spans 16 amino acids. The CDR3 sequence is CASTAGLPPGGTEAFF. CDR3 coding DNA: TGTGCCAGCACCGCGGGACTGCCGCCAGGAGGGACTGAAGCTTTCTTT.

CDR3 nucleotide sequence: TGTGCCAGCAGCTTTCAGGGGACTGAAGCTTTCTTT. Its protein is CASSFQGTEAFF. The genes are TRBV7-2 and TRBJ1-1; tentative D call: TRBD1 (6 bases). Germline CDR1 is SGHTA and CDR2 is FQGNSA. V was pared by 3 bases and J by 5 bases, with 7 bases between. The CDR3 is 12 residues long.

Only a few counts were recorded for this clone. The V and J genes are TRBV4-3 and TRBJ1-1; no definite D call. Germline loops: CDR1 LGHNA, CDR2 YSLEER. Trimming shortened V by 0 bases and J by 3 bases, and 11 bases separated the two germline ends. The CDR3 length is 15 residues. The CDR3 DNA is TGCGCCAGCAGCCAAGAAGGTGCGGGGTACACTGAAGCTTTCTTT. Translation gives CASSQEGAGYTEAFF.

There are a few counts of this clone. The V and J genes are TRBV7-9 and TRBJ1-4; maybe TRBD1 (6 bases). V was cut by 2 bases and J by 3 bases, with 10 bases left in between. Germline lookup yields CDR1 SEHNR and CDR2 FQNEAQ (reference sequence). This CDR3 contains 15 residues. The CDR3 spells CASSLQGHPNEKLFF. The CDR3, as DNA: TGTGCCAGCAGCTTACAGGGGCATCCTAATGAAAAACTGTTTTTT. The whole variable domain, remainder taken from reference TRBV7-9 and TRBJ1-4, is DTGVSQNPRHKITKRGQNVTFRCDPISEHNRLYWYRQTLGQGPEFLTYFQNEAQLEKSRLLSDRFSAERPKGSFSTLEIQRTEQGDSAMYLCASSLQGHPNEKLFFGSGTQLSVL.

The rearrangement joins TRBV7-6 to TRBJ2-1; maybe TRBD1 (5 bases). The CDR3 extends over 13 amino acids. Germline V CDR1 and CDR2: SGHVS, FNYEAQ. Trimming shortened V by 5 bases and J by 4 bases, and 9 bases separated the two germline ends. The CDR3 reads CASSRQNYNEQFF. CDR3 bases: TGTGCCAGCAGCCGACAGAATTACAATGAGCAGTTCTTC.

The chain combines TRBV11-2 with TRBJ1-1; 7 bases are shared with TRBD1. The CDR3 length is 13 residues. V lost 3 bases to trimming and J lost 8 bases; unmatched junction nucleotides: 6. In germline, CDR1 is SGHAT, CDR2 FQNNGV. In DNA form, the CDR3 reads TGTGCCAGCAGCTTTGTAGGGACAGTGGAAGCTTTCTTT. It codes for CASSFVGTVEAFF.

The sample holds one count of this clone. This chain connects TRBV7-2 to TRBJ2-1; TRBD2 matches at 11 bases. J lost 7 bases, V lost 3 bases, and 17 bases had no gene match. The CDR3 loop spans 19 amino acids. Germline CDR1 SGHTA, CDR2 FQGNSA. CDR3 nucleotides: TGTGCCAGCAGCTTGCGGGGGCATACTAGACTAGCGGGAAGGAATGAGCAGTTCTTC. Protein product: CASSLRGHTRLAGRNEQFF. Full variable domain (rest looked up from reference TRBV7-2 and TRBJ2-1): GAGVSQSPSNKVTEKGKDVELRCDPISGHTALYWYRQSLGQGLEFLIYFQGNSAPDKSGLPSDRFSAERTGGSVSTLTIQRTQQEDSAVYLCASSLRGHTRLAGRNEQFFGPGTRLTVL.

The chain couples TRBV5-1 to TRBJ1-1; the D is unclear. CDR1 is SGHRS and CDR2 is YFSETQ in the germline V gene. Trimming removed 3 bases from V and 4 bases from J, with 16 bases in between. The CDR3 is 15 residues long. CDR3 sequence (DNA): TGCGCCAGCAGCTCAGAGGCCCCGTCGACCACTGAAGCTTTCTTT. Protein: CASSSEAPSTTEAFF.

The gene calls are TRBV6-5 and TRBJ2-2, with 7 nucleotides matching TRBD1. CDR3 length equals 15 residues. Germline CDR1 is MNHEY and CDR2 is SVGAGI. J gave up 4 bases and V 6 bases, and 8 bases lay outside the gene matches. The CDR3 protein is CASRRDSRATGELFF. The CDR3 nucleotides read TGTGCCAGCAGAAGGGACAGTCGGGCCACCGGGGAGCTGTTTTTT.

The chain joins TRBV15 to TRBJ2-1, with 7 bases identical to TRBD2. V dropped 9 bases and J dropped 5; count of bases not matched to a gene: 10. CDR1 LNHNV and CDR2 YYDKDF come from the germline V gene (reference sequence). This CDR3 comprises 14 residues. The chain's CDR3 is CATCNSGTNNEQFF. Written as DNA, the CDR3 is TGTGCCACTTGCAACAGCGGGACTAACAATGAGCAGTTCTTC.

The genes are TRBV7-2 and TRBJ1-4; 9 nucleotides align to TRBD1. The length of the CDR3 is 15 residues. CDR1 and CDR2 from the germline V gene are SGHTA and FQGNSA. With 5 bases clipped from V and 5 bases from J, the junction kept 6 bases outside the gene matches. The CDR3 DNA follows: TGTGCCAGCAGCGAATCGGGACAGGGAAATGAAAAACTGTTTTTT. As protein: CASSESGQGNEKLFF.

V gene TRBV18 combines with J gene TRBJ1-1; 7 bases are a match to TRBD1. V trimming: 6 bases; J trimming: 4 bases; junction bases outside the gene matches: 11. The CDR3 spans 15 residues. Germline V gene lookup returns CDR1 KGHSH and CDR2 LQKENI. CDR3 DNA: TGTGCCAGCTCGCAGACAGGGCTCGGCGGCACTGAAGCTTTCTTT. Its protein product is CASSQTGLGGTEAFF.

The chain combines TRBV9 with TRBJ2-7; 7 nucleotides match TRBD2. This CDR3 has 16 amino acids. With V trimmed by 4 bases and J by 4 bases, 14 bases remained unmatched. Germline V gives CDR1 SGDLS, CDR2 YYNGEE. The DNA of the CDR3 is TGTGCCAGCAGCCCCGTGCAATCGGGAGGTGGGTACGAGCAGTACTTC. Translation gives CASSPVQSGGGYEQYF.

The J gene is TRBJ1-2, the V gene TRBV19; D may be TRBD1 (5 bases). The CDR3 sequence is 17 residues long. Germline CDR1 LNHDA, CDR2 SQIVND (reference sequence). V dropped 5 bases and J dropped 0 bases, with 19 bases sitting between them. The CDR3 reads CASSLPGGASPNYGYTF. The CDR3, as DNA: TGTGCCAGTAGTCTCCCGGGGGGTGCCAGCCCTAACTATGGCTACACCTTC.

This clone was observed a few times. Here the CDR3 DNA reads TGTGCCAGCAGCTTTTCACAGGGTTACGAGCAGTACTTC. This codes for CASSFSQGYEQYF. The chain couples TRBV7-2 to TRBJ2-7, with D possibly matching TRBD1 (6 bases). Trimming removed 3 bases from V and 4 bases from J, with 10 bases in between. The CDR3 consists of 13 residues. Germline loops: CDR1 SGHTA, CDR2 FQGNSA.

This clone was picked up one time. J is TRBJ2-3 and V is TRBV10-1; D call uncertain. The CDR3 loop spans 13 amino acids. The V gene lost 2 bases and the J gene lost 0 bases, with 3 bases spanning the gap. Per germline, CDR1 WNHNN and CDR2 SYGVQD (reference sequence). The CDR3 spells CASSEESTDTQYF. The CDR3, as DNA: TGCGCCAGCAGTGAGGAGAGCACAGATACGCAGTATTTT.

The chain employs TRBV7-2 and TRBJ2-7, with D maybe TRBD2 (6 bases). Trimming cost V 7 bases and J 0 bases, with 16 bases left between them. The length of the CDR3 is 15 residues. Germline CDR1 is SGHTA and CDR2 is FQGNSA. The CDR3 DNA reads TGTGCCAGCACCGTTGGGGCGGGGAGCTCCTACGAGCAGTACTTC. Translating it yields CASTVGAGSSYEQYF. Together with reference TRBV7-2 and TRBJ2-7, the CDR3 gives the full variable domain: GAGVSQSPSNKVTEKGKDVELRCDPISGHTALYWYRQSLGQGLEFLIYFQGNSAPDKSGLPSDRFSAERTGGSVSTLTIQRTQQEDSAVYLCASTVGAGSSYEQYFGPGTRLTVT.

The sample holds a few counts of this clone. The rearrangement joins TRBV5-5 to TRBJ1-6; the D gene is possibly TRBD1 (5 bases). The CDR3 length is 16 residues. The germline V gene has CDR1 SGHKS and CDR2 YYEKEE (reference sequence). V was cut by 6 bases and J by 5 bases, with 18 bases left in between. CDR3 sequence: CASTSALGGNNSPLHF. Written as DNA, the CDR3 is TGTGCCAGCACCAGTGCCCTGGGGGGGAATAATTCACCCCTCCACTTT.

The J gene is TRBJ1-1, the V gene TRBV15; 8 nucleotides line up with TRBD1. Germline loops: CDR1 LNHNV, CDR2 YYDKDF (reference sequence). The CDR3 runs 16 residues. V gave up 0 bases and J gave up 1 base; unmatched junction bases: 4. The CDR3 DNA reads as TGTGCCACCAGCAGAGATGCAGGGGGCCCGAACACTGAAGCTTTCTTT. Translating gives CATSRDAGGPNTEAFF.

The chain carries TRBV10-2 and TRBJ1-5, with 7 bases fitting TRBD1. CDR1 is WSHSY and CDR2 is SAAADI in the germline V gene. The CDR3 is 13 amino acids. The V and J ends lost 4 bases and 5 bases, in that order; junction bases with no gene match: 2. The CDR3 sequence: CASSGQGYQPQHF. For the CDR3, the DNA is TGCGCCAGCAGTGGACAGGGCTATCAGCCCCAGCATTTT.